The 3 T cell receptor beta chains reported below all come from one sample, sequenced in a study of cytomegalovirus exposure and HLA in healthy donors. Researchers ran the PCR with 60 Vbeta and 13 Jbeta primers. TCRdb's copy holds only in-frame clones and misses some; the assay was immunoSEQ multiplex PCR. Of about 140,000 clones listed, approximately 82% are singletons. The specimen was PBMCs. These receptors were taken from a woman aged 40 to 50 in good health and CMV-seronegative.

The V gene is TRBV11-2, the J gene TRBJ1-1, with 12 positions matching TRBD1. The CDR3 runs 15 residues. The ends lost 4 bases at V and 5 bases at J; junction bases unmatched: 5. CDR1 SGHAT and CDR2 FQNNGV come from the germline V gene. The CDR3 protein is CASSWDRGQATEAFF. CDR3 DNA: TGTGCCAGCAGCTGGGACAGGGGGCAAGCAACTGAAGCTTTCTTT.

The chain combines TRBV28 with TRBJ1-5, with TRBD1 matching 7 bases. The CDR3 has 14 residues. Losses at the gene ends were 6 bases for V and 5 bases for J; bases not matched to a gene: 7. Germline CDR1 MDHEN, CDR2 SYDVKM. The CDR3 spells CASRRDSLYQPQHF. CDR3 coding DNA: TGTGCCAGCAGACGGGACAGCCTCTATCAGCCCCAGCATTTT. The entire variable domain, with the rest obtained from reference TRBV28 and TRBJ1-5, is as follows: DVKVTQSSRYLVKRTGEKVFLECVQDMDHENMFWYRQDPGLGLRLIYFSYDVKMKEKGDIPEGYSVSREKKERFSLILESASTNQTSMYLCASRRDSLYQPQHFGDGTRLSIL.

This clone was observed a handful of times. The chain combines TRBV6-5 with TRBJ2-1, with 7 bases matching TRBD2. This CDR3 is 15 amino acids long. The V gene end was trimmed by 4 bases and the J gene end by 4 bases; junction bases not matched to a gene: 7. Germline loops: CDR1 MNHEY, CDR2 SVGAGI. CDR3 protein: CASSSLGTTYNEQFF. Written as DNA, the CDR3 is TGTGCCAGCAGTTCCCTCGGGACTACTTACAATGAGCAGTTCTTC.